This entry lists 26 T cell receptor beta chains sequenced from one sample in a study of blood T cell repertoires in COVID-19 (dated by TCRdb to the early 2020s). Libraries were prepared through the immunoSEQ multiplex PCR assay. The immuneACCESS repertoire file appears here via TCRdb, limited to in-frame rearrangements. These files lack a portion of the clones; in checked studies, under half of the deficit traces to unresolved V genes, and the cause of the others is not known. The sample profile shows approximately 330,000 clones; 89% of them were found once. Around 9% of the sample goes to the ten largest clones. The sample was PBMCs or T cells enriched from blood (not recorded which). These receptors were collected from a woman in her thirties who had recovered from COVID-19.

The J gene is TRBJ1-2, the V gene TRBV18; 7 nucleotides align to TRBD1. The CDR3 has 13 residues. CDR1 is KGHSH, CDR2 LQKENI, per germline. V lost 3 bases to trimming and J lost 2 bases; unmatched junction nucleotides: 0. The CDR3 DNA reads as TGTGCCAGCTCACCGGGACAGAACTATGGCTACACCTTC. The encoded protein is CASSPGQNYGYTF.

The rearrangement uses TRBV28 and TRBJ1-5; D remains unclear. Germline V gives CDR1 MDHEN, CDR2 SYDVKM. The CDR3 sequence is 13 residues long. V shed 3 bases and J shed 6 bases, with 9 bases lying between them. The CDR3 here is CASSFVRGQPQHF. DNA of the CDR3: TGTGCCAGCAGTTTTGTGCGAGGTCAGCCCCAGCATTTT.

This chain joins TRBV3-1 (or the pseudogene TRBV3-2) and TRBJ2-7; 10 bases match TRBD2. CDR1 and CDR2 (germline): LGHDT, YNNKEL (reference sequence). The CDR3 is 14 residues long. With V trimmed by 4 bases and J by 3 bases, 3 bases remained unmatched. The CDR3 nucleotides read TGTGCCAGCAGCCGAGGGACTAGCGACTACGAGCAGTACTTC. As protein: CASSRGTSDYEQYF.

CDR3 coding DNA: TGTGCCAGCAGCTTGGGGCTAGCGGGACTCACCGGGGAGCTGTTTTTT. Translating it yields CASSLGLAGLTGELFF. The chain couples TRBV5-4 to TRBJ2-2, with TRBD2 matching 9 bases. Germline V gives CDR1 SGHNT, CDR2 YYREEE (reference sequence). The CDR3 extends over 16 amino acids. V dropped 0 bases and J dropped 4; count of bases not matched to a gene: 4.

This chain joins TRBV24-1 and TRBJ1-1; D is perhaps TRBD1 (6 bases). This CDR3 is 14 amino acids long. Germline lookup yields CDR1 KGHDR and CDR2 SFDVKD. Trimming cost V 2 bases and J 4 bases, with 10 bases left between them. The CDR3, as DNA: TGTGCCACCAGTGATTCAGGGGTCCGCACTGAAGCTTTCTTT. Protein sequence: CATSDSGVRTEAFF.

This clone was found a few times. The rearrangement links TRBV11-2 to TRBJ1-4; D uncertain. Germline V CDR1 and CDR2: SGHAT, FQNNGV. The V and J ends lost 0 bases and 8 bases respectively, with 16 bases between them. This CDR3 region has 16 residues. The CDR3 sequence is CASSLEGSIQREKLFF. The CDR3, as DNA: TGTGCCAGCAGCTTAGAAGGGAGCATACAAAGAGAAAAACTGTTTTTT.

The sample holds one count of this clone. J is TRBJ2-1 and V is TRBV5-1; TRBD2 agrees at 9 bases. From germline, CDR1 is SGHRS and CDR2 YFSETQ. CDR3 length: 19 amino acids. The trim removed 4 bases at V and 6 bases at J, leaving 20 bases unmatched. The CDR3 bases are TGCGCCAGCAGCCCCCGCCCTTTCACGGGCGGGAGGGTCGGCAATGAGCAGTTCTTC. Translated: CASSPRPFTGGRVGNEQFF.

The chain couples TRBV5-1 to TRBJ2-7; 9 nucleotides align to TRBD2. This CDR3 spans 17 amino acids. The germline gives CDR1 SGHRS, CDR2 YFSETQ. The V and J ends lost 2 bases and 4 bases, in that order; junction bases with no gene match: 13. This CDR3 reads CASSFGGLAGTAYEQYF. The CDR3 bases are TGCGCCAGCAGCTTTGGGGGGCTAGCGGGAACGGCTTACGAGCAGTACTTC.

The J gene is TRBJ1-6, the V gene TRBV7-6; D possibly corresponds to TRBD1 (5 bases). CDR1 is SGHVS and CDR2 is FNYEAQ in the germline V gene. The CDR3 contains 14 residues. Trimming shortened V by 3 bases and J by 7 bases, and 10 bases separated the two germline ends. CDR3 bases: TGTGCCAGCAGCTTGGACGGGGGGAATTCACCCCTCCACTTT. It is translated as CASSLDGGNSPLHF.

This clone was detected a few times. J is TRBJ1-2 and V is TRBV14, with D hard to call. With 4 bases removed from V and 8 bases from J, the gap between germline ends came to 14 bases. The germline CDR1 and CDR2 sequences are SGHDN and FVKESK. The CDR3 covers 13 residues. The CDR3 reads CASSPTMAGGYTF. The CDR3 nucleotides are TGTGCCAGCAGCCCTACGATGGCGGGAGGCTACACCTTC.

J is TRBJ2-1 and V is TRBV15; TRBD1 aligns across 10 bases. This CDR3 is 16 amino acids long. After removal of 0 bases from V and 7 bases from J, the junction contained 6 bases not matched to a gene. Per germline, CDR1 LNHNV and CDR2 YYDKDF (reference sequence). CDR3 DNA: TGTGCCACCAGCAGAGATCGGACAGGGGGACGAAATGAGCAGTTCTTC. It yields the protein CATSRDRTGGRNEQFF.

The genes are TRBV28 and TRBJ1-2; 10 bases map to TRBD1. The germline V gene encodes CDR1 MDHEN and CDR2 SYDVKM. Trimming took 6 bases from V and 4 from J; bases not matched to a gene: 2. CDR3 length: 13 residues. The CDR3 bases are TGTGCCAGCAGAGACAGGGGGCCCTATGGCTACACCTTC. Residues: CASRDRGPYGYTF.

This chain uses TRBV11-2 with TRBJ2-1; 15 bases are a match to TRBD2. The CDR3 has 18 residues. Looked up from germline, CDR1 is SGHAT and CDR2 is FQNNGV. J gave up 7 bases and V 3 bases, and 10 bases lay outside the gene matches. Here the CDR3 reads CASSLWTSGRVVGNEQFF. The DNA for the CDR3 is TGTGCCAGCAGCTTGTGGACTAGCGGGAGGGTCGTGGGGAATGAGCAGTTCTTC.

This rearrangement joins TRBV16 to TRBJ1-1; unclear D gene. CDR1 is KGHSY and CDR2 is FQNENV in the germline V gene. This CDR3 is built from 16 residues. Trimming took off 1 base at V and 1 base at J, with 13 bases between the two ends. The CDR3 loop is CASSQLATDTNTEAFF. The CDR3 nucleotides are TGTGCCAGCAGCCAATTGGCAACAGACACGAACACTGAAGCTTTCTTT.

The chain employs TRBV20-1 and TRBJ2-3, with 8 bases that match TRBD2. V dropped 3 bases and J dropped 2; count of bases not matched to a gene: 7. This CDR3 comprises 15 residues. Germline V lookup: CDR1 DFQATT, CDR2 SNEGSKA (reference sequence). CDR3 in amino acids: CSASGSGRSTDTQYF. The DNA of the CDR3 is TGCAGTGCTAGTGGGAGCGGGAGATCCACAGATACGCAGTATTTT.

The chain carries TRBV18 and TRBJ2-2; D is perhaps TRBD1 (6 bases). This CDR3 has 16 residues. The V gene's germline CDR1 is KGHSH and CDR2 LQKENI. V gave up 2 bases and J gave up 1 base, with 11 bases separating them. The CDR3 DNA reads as TGTGCCAGCTCACCAATAATGACAGGGAACACCGGGGAGCTGTTTTTT. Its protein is CASSPIMTGNTGELFF.

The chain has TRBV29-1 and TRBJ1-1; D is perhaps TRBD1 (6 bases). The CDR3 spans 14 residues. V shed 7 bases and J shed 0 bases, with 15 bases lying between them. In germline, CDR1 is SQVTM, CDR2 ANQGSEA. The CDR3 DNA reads TGCAGCGCCGAGGACAGCCCGATGAACACTGAAGCTTTCTTT. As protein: CSAEDSPMNTEAFF.

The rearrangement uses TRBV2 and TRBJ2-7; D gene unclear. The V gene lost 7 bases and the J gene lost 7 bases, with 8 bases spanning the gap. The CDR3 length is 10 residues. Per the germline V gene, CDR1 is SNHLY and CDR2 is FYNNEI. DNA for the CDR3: TGTGCCAGCACTCCCCGGGAGCAGTACTTC. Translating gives CASTPREQYF.

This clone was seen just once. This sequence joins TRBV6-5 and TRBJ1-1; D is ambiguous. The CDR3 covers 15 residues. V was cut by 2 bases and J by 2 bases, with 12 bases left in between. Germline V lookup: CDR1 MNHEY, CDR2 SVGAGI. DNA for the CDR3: TGTGCCAGCAGTTACAGGTCAGGTGGAAACACTGAAGCTTTCTTT. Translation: CASSYRSGGNTEAFF.

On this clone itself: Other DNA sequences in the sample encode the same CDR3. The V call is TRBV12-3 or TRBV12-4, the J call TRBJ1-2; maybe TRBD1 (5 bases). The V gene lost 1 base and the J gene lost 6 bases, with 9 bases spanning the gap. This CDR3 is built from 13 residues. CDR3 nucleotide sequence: TGTGCCAGCAGTTTAGGTTGGGGGGATGGCTACACCTTC. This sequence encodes CASSLGWGDGYTF.

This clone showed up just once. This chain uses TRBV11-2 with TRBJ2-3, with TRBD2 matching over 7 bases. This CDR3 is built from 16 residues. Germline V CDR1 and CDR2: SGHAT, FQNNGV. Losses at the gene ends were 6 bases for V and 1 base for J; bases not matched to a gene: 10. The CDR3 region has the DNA TGTGCCAGCAGACCAATCCGGGAGGCCCGCACAGATACGCAGTATTTT. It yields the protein CASRPIREARTDTQYF. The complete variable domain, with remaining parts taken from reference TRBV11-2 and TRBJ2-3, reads EAGVAQSPRYKIIEKRQSVAFWCNPISGHATLYWYQQILGQGPKLLIQFQNNGVVDDSQLPKDRFSAERLKGVDSTLKIQPAKLEDSAVYLCASRPIREARTDTQYFGPGTRLTVL.

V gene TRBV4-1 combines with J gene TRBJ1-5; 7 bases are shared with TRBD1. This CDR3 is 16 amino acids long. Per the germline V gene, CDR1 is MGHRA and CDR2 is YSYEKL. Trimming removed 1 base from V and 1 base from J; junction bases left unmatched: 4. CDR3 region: CASSQVVGQSNQPQHF. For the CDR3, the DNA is TGCGCCAGCAGCCAAGTGGTGGGACAGAGCAATCAGCCCCAGCATTTT.

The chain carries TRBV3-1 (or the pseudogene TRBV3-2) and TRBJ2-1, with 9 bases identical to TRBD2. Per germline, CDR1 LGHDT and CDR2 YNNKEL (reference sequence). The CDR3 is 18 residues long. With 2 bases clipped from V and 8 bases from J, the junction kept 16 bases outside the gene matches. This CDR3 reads CASSQIVRRREGGDEQFF. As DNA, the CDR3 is TGTGCCAGCAGCCAAATAGTTCGTAGGCGGGAGGGTGGCGATGAGCAGTTCTTC.

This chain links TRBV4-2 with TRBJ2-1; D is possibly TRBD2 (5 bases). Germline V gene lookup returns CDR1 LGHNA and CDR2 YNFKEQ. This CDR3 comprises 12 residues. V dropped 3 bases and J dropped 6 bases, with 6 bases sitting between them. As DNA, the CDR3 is TGTGCCAGCAGCCATACTAGCAATGAGCAGTTCTTC. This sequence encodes CASSHTSNEQFF.

The CDR3 nucleotides are TGCGCCAGCAGCTTTTACACGGGGGAGCAGTACTTC. It yields the protein CASSFYTGEQYF. The chain couples TRBV5-1 to TRBJ2-7; possibly TRBD2 for D (5 bases). Germline V lookup: CDR1 SGHRS, CDR2 YFSETQ. The V end was cut by 2 bases, the J end by 7 bases, with 10 bases between. There are 12 residues in the CDR3.

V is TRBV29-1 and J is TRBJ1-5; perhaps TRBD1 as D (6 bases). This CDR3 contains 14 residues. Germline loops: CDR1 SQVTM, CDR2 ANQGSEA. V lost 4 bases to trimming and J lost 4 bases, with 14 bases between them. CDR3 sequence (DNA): TGCAGCGTTGCACAGGGTATTAGGAATCAGCCCCAGCATTTT. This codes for CSVAQGIRNQPQHF.